These 25 T cell receptor beta chains share one sample of origin, sequenced in a study of T cells in Graves' hyperthyroidism and ophthalmopathy. Regions amplified from RNA transcripts were the TCR beta CDR3 regions. HTBI primers were the set used in a first-round RT-PCR of the TCR CDR3. TCRdb re-called the multiplex PCR reads through MiXCR, storing one row per CDR3 protein. The repertoire includes about 380,000 distinct CDR3 sequences, roughly 13% of them detected once, and around 21% sits in the top ten. Material: blood. The receptors stem from a man aged 25 to 40 with Graves' hyperthyroidism that later progressed to Graves' ophthalmopathy.

This clonotype has a count of ten or more. The chain has TRBV7-6 and TRBJ2-7, with D possibly matching TRBD1 (5 bases). This CDR3 is 18 amino acids long. Germline V gene sequence: CDR1 SGHVS, CDR2 FNYEAQ. V lost 0 bases and J lost 2, with 20 bases in between. The CDR3 DNA reads TGTGCCAGCAGCTTAGCGGATCCAGGGCCTGAGAGTCCCTACGAGCAGTACTTC. It codes for CASSLADPGPESPYEQYF.

This clonotype showed up just a few times. J is TRBJ2-3 and V is TRBV9; D is perhaps TRBD2 (6 bases). Germline V gene sequence: CDR1 SGDLS, CDR2 YYNGEE. Trimming pared 2 bases from V and 2 bases from J, leaving 12 bases between. This CDR3 spans 15 amino acids. Here the CDR3 reads CASSVGRGNTDTQYF. The CDR3 nucleotides read TGTGCCAGCAGCGTCGGACGGGGGAACACAGATACGCAGTATTTT.

This clonotype was counted ten times or more. V and J are TRBV28 and TRBJ2-7; possibly TRBD2 for D (5 bases). This CDR3 region has 14 residues. Germline V gene data show CDR1 as MDHEN and CDR2 as SYDVKM. V lost 3 bases and J lost 3, with 12 bases in between. CDR3 loop: CASSLRWTVYEQYF. The DNA for the CDR3 is TGTGCCAGCAGTTTGAGGTGGACTGTCTACGAGCAGTACTTC.

This clonotype was picked up a small number of times. The J gene is TRBJ1-3, the V gene TRBV11-2, with 7 positions matching TRBD1. This CDR3 contains 15 residues. V was clipped by 5 bases and J by 0 bases; unmatched bases: 4. Germline V gene sequence: CDR1 SGHAT, CDR2 FQNNGV. The CDR3: CASSGGTVSGNTIYF. CDR3 DNA: TGTGCCAGCAGCGGAGGGACAGTCTCTGGAAACACCATATATTTT.

This clonotype has only a few counts. A read error is possible here, since a much larger clone lies one base away. V is TRBV7-8 and J is TRBJ2-7; TRBD2 agrees at 11 bases. In germline, CDR1 is SGHVS, CDR2 FQNEAQ. The length of the CDR3 is 16 residues. CDR3 coding DNA: TGTGCCAGCAGCGTCTCGGGACTAGCGGCCCACTACGGGCAGTACTTC. As protein: CASSVSGLAAHYGQYF.

With regard to this clonotype: A single base separates this from a much larger clone, so it may be a read error. The conserved closing phenylalanine or tryptophan is absent in this CDR3, likely reflecting a read error. CDR3 in DNA: TGTGCCAGCAGCTTTGTCCGGGGCTCCTACGAGCAGTACCTC. Protein: CASSFVRGSYEQYL. The V gene is TRBV7-9, the J gene TRBJ2-7; tentative D call: TRBD2 (5 bases). This CDR3 is built from 14 residues. Germline lookup yields CDR1 SEHNR and CDR2 FQNEAQ (reference sequence). Trimming took off 3 bases at V and 0 bases at J, with 9 bases between the two ends.

The chain links TRBV7-2 to TRBJ1-1, with TRBD1 matching 8 bases. Germline V gene data show CDR1 as SGHTA and CDR2 as FQGNSA. The CDR3 loop spans 15 amino acids. With 5 bases clipped from V and 5 bases from J, the junction kept 10 bases outside the gene matches. CDR3 sequence (DNA): TGTGCCAGCAGCCCCATAGGACAGGGAAAAACTGAAGCTTTCTTT. It encodes CASSPIGQGKTEAFF.

This clonotype was seen only a few times. The J gene is TRBJ1-1, the V gene TRBV4-1; D not resolved. Germline assignment: CDR1 MGHRA and CDR2 YSYEKL. This CDR3 comprises 14 residues. V was shortened by 0 bases and J by 4 bases, with 9 bases between the two germline ends. CDR3 sequence: CASSQERLGTEAFF. In nucleotides, the CDR3 is TGCGCCAGCAGCCAAGAACGGTTGGGCACTGAAGCTTTCTTT.

This clonotype was counted a few times. The chain is built from TRBV30 and TRBJ2-7; 7 nucleotides match TRBD1. This CDR3 spans 12 amino acids. The germline V gene encodes CDR1 GTSNPN and CDR2 SVGIG (reference sequence). V lost 5 bases and J lost 3; bases outside the gene matches: 4. CDR3 sequence reads: CAWGQDDYEQYF. The DNA for the CDR3 is TGTGCCTGGGGACAGGACGACTACGAGCAGTACTTC.

This clonotype was detected a few times. The gene calls are TRBV28 and TRBJ2-4; 10 bases fit TRBD2. Germline V gene data show CDR1 as MDHEN and CDR2 as SYDVKM. The trim removed 7 bases at V and 4 bases at J, leaving 7 bases unmatched. The CDR3 is 15 residues long. CDR3 coding DNA: TGTGCCAGCATCCCCTCTAGCGGGGGTAAAAACATTCAGTACTTC. Translated, it gives CASIPSSGGKNIQYF.

The chain couples TRBV28 to TRBJ2-2, with a tentative D call TRBD2 (7 bases). This CDR3 contains 15 residues. V was clipped by 1 base and J by 4 bases, with 10 bases between them. Germline values: CDR1 MDHEN, CDR2 SYDVKM. CDR3: CASSLSAGATGELFF. The DNA of the CDR3 is TGTGCCAGCAGTTTATCGGCGGGGGCCACCGGGGAGCTGTTTTTT. Based on the CDR3 plus reference TRBV28 and TRBJ2-2, the full variable domain is DVKVTQSSRYLVKRTGEKVFLECVQDMDHENMFWYRQDPGLGLRLIYFSYDVKMKEKGDIPEGYSVSREKKERFSLILESASTNQTSMYLCASSLSAGATGELFFGEGSRLTVL.

This clonotype has more than one count but fewer than ten. The junction differs from germline at one of its ends, possibly a read error. V gene TRBV4-1 combines with J gene TRBJ2-2; D is possibly TRBD2 (5 bases). Germline V gene lookup returns CDR1 MGHRA and CDR2 YSYEKL. The CDR3 totals 16 residues. Here the CDR3 reads CASSQDRTTHTGELLF. In DNA, the CDR3 is TGCGCCAGCAGCCAAGATCGGACGACCCACACCGGGGAGCTGCTTTTT.

This clonotype has more than one count but fewer than ten. The conserved closing phenylalanine or tryptophan is absent in this CDR3, likely reflecting a read error. This sequence joins TRBV7-6 and TRBJ2-3; D might be TRBD1 or TRBD2, each matching 5 bases. V was shortened by 5 bases and J by 6 bases, with 15 bases between the two germline ends. Germline CDR1 reads SGHVS; CDR2 reads FNYEAQ. The CDR3 covers 14 residues. The CDR3 sequence is CASSLLNWGDTQYS. CDR3 bases: TGTGCCAGCAGCCTACTGAATTGGGGGGATACGCAGTATTCT.

This clonotype was counted many times. CDR3 protein: CSARLWRVTDTQYF. CDR3 in DNA: TGCAGTGCTAGACTCTGGCGGGTCACAGATACGCAGTATTTT. This chain joins TRBV20-1 and TRBJ2-3; tentative D call: TRBD2 (5 bases). CDR1 is DFQATT, CDR2 SNEGSKA, per germline (reference sequence). This CDR3 region has 14 residues. V shed 2 bases and J shed 2 bases, with 11 bases lying between them.

The table lists this clonotype with a few counts. The CDR3 loop is CASSRNTDHSGNTIYF. CDR3 DNA sequence: TGTGCCAGCAGCCGAAATACGGATCACTCTGGAAACACCATATATTTT. The chain uses TRBV3-1 and TRBJ1-3, with D uncertain. Germline CDR1 reads LGHDT; CDR2 reads YNNKEL (reference sequence). This CDR3 region has 16 residues. Trimming cost V 4 bases and J 0 bases, with 13 bases left between them.

This clonotype was recorded many times. The genes are TRBV6-5 and TRBJ2-5; TRBD2 matches at 10 bases. The V segment lost 2 bases and the J segment 5 bases; nucleotides outside the gene matches: 8. Germline values: CDR1 MNHEY, CDR2 SVGAGI. CDR3 length: 16 amino acids. The CDR3: CASSYEASGGRETQYF. The CDR3 DNA sequence: TGTGCCAGCAGTTACGAGGCTAGCGGGGGAAGGGAGACCCAGTACTTC.

This clonotype was recorded a few times. The chain combines TRBV15 with TRBJ2-7; D gene unclear. Trimming took off 0 bases at V and 0 bases at J, with 9 bases between the two ends. CDR1 and CDR2 from the germline V gene are LNHNV and YYDKDF (reference sequence). The CDR3 sequence is 15 residues long. The DNA for the CDR3 is TGTGCCACCAGCAGAGATTACAGATTCTCCTACGAGCAGTACTTC. Its protein is CATSRDYRFSYEQYF.

This clonotype was counted a few times. The chain couples TRBV5-8 to TRBJ2-7; 7 bases agree with TRBD2. V lost 5 bases to trimming and J lost 6 bases; unmatched junction nucleotides: 29. In germline, CDR1 is SGHTS, CDR2 YDEGEE. The CDR3 runs to 20 residues. Here the CDR3 reads CASRSGPSKLARQNVGEQYF. Written as DNA, the CDR3 is TGTGCCAGCAGATCGGGGCCGTCTAAACTAGCGAGGCAGAACGTCGGCGAGCAGTACTTC. Together with reference TRBV5-8 and TRBJ2-7, the CDR3 gives the full variable domain: EAGVTQSPTHLIKTRGQQATLRCSPISGHTSVYWYQQALGLGLQFLLWYDEGEERNRGNFPPRFSGRQFPNYSSELNVNALELEDSALYLCASRSGPSKLARQNVGEQYFGPGTRLTVT.

This clonotype was seen only a few times. The chain links TRBV7-9 to TRBJ2-3; a possible D gene is TRBD1 (5 bases). The CDR3 consists of 16 residues. V lost 3 bases and J lost 0, with 13 bases in between. Germline CDR1 reads SEHNR; CDR2 reads FQNEAQ (reference sequence). CDR3 region: CASSFKTVPSTDTQYF. The DNA of the CDR3 is TGTGCCAGCAGCTTTAAGACAGTCCCTAGCACAGATACGCAGTATTTT.

This clonotype was detected many times. This chain joins TRBV2 and TRBJ1-5, with D unresolved. The germline gives CDR1 SNHLY, CDR2 FYNNEI. CDR3 length equals 12 residues. V was cut by 10 bases and J by 5 bases, with 12 bases left in between. The CDR3 region is CATRADYQPQHF. The CDR3 nucleotides read TGTGCCACCCGGGCAGATTATCAGCCCCAGCATTTT.

The chain couples TRBV4-1 to TRBJ1-1, with D possibly TRBD1 on 6 matching bases. With 2 bases removed from V and 1 base from J, the gap between germline ends came to 14 bases. Germline CDR1 and CDR2: MGHRA and YSYEKL. CDR3 length: 16 amino acids. CDR3 sequence (DNA): TGCGCCAGCAGCCAATGGACAGCGGACGGGAACACTGAAGCTTTCTTT. It encodes CASSQWTADGNTEAFF.

This clonotype showed up many times. The V and J genes are TRBV2 and TRBJ2-7; 8 bases map to TRBD1. Trimming took 6 bases from V and 2 from J; bases not matched to a gene: 18. This CDR3 region has 18 residues. The germline gives CDR1 SNHLY, CDR2 FYNNEI. The CDR3 loop is CASSLWTGKDLRAYEQYF. CDR3 DNA: TGTGCCAGCAGCCTCTGGACAGGGAAGGACCTGAGGGCCTACGAGCAGTACTTC.

Comment on this clonotype: A much larger clone sits a single nucleotide away, making a read error possible. V is TRBV3-1 and J is TRBJ2-1; D tentatively reads TRBD1 or TRBD2 (6 bases each). There are 16 residues in the CDR3. Germline V gives CDR1 LGHDT, CDR2 YNNKEL (reference sequence). The CDR3 region has the DNA TGTGCCAGGAGCCAAGATCCTAGTAAAGGGGGGAATGAGCAGTTCTTC. Translating gives CARSQDPSKGGNEQFF.

This clonotype was counted many times. This sequence joins TRBV6-1 and TRBJ1-5; TRBD1 is a possible D gene (5 bases). Germline V gives CDR1 MNHNS, CDR2 SASEGT. Trimming cost V 5 bases and J 6 bases, with 11 bases left between them. The CDR3 is 13 amino acids. CDR3 DNA sequence: TGTGCCAGCAGTCGGACTGGGACTCAGCCCCAGCATTTT. This gives the protein CASSRTGTQPQHF.

This clonotype was observed many times. This sequence joins TRBV6-1 and TRBJ1-5; D is ambiguous. Germline V gene lookup returns CDR1 MNHNS and CDR2 SASEGT. V was shortened by 6 bases and J by 1 base, with 16 bases between the two germline ends. The CDR3 is made up of 16 amino acids. CDR3 sequence reads: CASRTDALQSNQPQHF. The CDR3, as DNA: TGTGCCAGCAGAACGGACGCCCTCCAAAGCAATCAGCCCCAGCATTTT.